This TCR beta chain appears in the sequencing data of a study of blood T cell repertoires in COVID-19. Background on the study: Researchers got acute and convalescent COVID-19 samples from the United States, Italy and Spain.

TCRdb's table, derived via immunoSEQ multiplex PCR, lists solely in-frame clones and lacks some. The data show about 190,000 clones, with less than 85% seen just once and roughly 12% held by the top ten. Germline V gene data show CDR1 as MDHEN and CDR2 as SYDVKM. V dropped 6 bases and J dropped 8 bases, with 11 bases sitting between them. The CDR3 totals 12 residues. The sequence derives from a woman aged 45 to 65 with acute or convalescent COVID-19. The chain combines TRBV28 with TRBJ2-1, with D maybe TRBD1 (5 bases). Sequenced: peripheral blood. CDR3 loop: CASSHRGYEQFF. Written as DNA, the CDR3 is TGTGCCAGCAGCCATAGGGGCTATGAGCAGTTCTTC.